This is a list of T cell receptor beta chains from one sample in a study of early T cells in non-severe SARS-CoV-2 infection. TCRdb used MiXCR to reprocess the 5' RACE reads, holding one entry per CDR3 protein. The repertoire holds about 26,000 distinct CDR3 sequences, with about 3.8% as singletons. Sequenced sample: whole blood. The receptors shown here come from an adult who was a healthcare worker with PCR-confirmed SARS-CoV-2 infection or an uninfected control (not recorded which). CDR3s include the opening cysteine and the closing phenylalanine or tryptophan. Fields, in order: V gene, D gene, J gene, CDR3 protein. The D gene is left open where the match is weak.

V: TRBV11-2; D: NA; J: TRBJ2-7; CDR3: CASSLTYEQYF
V: TRBV20-1; D: TRBD2; J: TRBJ2-2; CDR3: CSARDRAGLATGELFF
V: TRBV7-6; D: NA; J: TRBJ2-2; CDR3: CASSVFDSGELFF
V: TRBV20-1; D: TRBD2; J: TRBJ2-7; CDR3: CSARGERERHEQYF
V: TRBV29-1; D: NA; J: TRBJ2-1; CDR3: CSVSYNEQFF
V: TRBV6-5; D: NA; J: TRBJ2-7; CDR3: CASSRSNEQYF
V: TRBV18; D: TRBD1; J: TRBJ1-6; CDR3: CASSPGTGGNSPLHF
V: TRBV3-1; D: NA; J: TRBJ1-5; CDR3: CASSQEAGSNQPQHF
V: TRBV5-4; D: TRBD2; J: TRBJ2-2; CDR3: CASGGARGTPGELFF
V: TRBV12-2; D: NA; J: TRBJ2-2; CDR3: CASRLDEGSIGELFF
V: TRBV7-9; D: NA; J: TRBJ2-5; CDR3: CASSFETQYF
V: TRBV12-3/TRBV12-4; D: TRBD1; J: TRBJ1-1; CDR3: CASRQQGADTEAFF
V: TRBV6-2/TRBV6-3; D: NA; J: TRBJ2-3; CDR3: CASSYNRLDTQYF
V: TRBV25-1; D: TRBD2; J: TRBJ2-1; CDR3: CASSEAREDPYNEQFF
V: TRBV7-3; D: NA; J: TRBJ2-2; CDR3: CASSLNRNTGELFF
V: TRBV19; D: NA; J: TRBJ2-3; CDR3: CASTDTLSTDTQYF
V: TRBV7-9; D: NA; J: TRBJ2-5; CDR3: CASSSPGFKETQYF
V: TRBV5-1; D: NA; J: TRBJ2-7; CDR3: CASSLRGDGDEQYF
V: TRBV13; D: NA; J: TRBJ2-2; CDR3: CASSAQYRSRELFF
V: TRBV5-4; D: NA; J: TRBJ2-2; CDR3: CASSLPGQRGELFF
V: TRBV6-6; D: NA; J: TRBJ1-1; CDR3: CASSQFQNTEAFF
V: TRBV29-1; D: TRBD1; J: TRBJ2-1; CDR3: CSVEGDRTYNEQFF
V: TRBV12-5; D: NA; J: TRBJ2-6; CDR3: CASAVSGANVLTF
V: TRBV4-1; D: NA; J: TRBJ1-3; CDR3: CASSQSGRSISGNTIYF
V: TRBV12-3/TRBV12-4; D: NA; J: TRBJ1-6; CDR3: CASTPGGPNSPLHF
V: TRBV7-2; D: TRBD2; J: TRBJ2-3; CDR3: CASSQRLAGVSDTQYF
V: TRBV19; D: NA; J: TRBJ1-5; CDR3: CASSPGHPNQPQHF
V: TRBV12-5; D: TRBD2; J: TRBJ2-1; CDR3: CASGRDYPNEQFF
V: TRBV6-1; D: TRBD1; J: TRBJ1-5; CDR3: CASSEQGTGAQPQHF
V: TRBV29-1; D: NA; J: TRBJ2-3; CDR3: CSVSTIDTQYF
V: TRBV18; D: TRBD1; J: TRBJ2-5; CDR3: CASSSYDGTGGLQETQYF
V: TRBV20-1; D: NA; J: TRBJ2-7; CDR3: CSARVPGTSPYEQYF
V: TRBV12-3/TRBV12-4; D: NA; J: TRBJ2-3; CDR3: CASSRPASWGTVGQYF
V: TRBV18; D: TRBD1; J: TRBJ1-5; CDR3: CASSPPTTGTGSGQPQHF
V: TRBV20-1; D: TRBD2; J: TRBJ2-3; CDR3: CSARGLAGASTDTQYF
V: TRBV7-2; D: NA; J: TRBJ2-1; CDR3: CASSLVGGSSYNEQFF
V: TRBV7-2; D: TRBD1; J: TRBJ1-6; CDR3: CASSRDRGMDSPLHF
V: TRBV9; D: NA; J: TRBJ2-3; CDR3: CASSPTPGFTDTQYF
V: TRBV7-2; D: TRBD2; J: TRBJ2-1; CDR3: CASSFSGTYNEQFF
V: TRBV12-3/TRBV12-4; D: TRBD2; J: TRBJ2-3; CDR3: CASSLLAGGQDTQYF
V: TRBV3-1; D: NA; J: TRBJ2-2; CDR3: CASSQFLTGRSGELFF
V: TRBV5-6; D: NA; J: TRBJ1-2; CDR3: CASTVWANYGYTF
V: TRBV29-1; D: NA; J: TRBJ2-1; CDR3: CSVEQVREQFF
V: TRBV12-3/TRBV12-4; D: NA; J: TRBJ2-5; CDR3: CASSRTYQETQYF
V: TRBV11-2; D: NA; J: TRBJ1-3; CDR3: CASSFRDLSSGNTIYF
V: TRBV7-2; D: NA; J: TRBJ1-6; CDR3: CASSLSQGFNSPLHF
V: TRBV6-6; D: TRBD1; J: TRBJ2-6; CDR3: CASSSGQGGFRANVLTF
V: TRBV11-2; D: NA; J: TRBJ2-5; CDR3: CASSSEETQYF
V: TRBV29-1; D: NA; J: TRBJ1-1; CDR3: CSGPTDTEAFF
V: TRBV20-1; D: TRBD2; J: TRBJ2-6; CDR3: CRPEREGRSGANVLTF
V: TRBV20-1; D: NA; J: TRBJ2-7; CDR3: CSASGSARSEQYF
V: TRBV7-9; D: NA; J: TRBJ1-5; CDR3: CASSPGPSTDSNQPQHF
V: TRBV7-8; D: TRBD1; J: TRBJ1-2; CDR3: CASSLEFTRTGSGYTF